Listed here are 14 T cell receptor beta chains from one sample, sequenced in a study of CXCR3-negative and CXCR3-positive naive CD8 T cells. Their specific antigens are unknown. Through 5' RACE with UMI labels, the TRB cDNA libraries were prepared. TCRdb re-called the 5' RACE reads; one entry per CDR3 protein, DNA not given. This table lists about 5,300 distinct CDR3 sequences. Study outcomes and limitations: Naive cells with CXCR3 showed TRB CDR3s that were more hydrophobic than those in CXCR3-negative naive cells.

The sequenced sample was naive CXCR3+ CD8+ T cells from blood. Subset described: CD45RO-CCR7+CD27+CD95- naive CD8+ T cells expressing CXCR3 (TNR3+). The receptors originated from a human donor in good health. Some clones in this sample may be carry-over from other donors' samples.

V and J are TRBV7-3 and TRBJ2-3; as DNA is missing, the TRBD2 call by TCRdb cannot be tested. The CDR3 has 15 amino acids. The V gene's germline CDR1 is SGHTA and CDR2 FQGTGA. The CDR3 region is CASSLTGGSTDTQYF.

This clonotype is medium-sized by frequency. CDR3 in amino acids: CSVDGTSGSTDTQYF. V and J are TRBV29-1 and TRBJ2-3; TCRdb's D gene call, TRBD2, goes unchecked for lack of DNA. The CDR3 loop spans 15 amino acids. CDR1 SQVTM and CDR2 ANQGSEA come from the germline V gene.

By frequency, this clonotype registers medium-sized. The V and J genes are TRBV20-1 and TRBJ2-1. This CDR3 comprises 14 residues. Germline lookup yields CDR1 DFQATT and CDR2 SNEGSKA (reference sequence). CDR3 sequence reads: CSARDPTTYNEQFF.

V gene TRBV13 combines with J gene TRBJ1-1; the TRBD1 assignment by TCRdb is unverifiable without DNA. The CDR3 consists of 17 residues. Germline CDR1 is PRHDT and CDR2 is FYEKMQ (reference sequence). The CDR3 here is CASSLGELYGGPGEAFF.

This chain uses TRBV29-1 with TRBJ2-1; TCRdb calls TRBD1, which cannot be checked without DNA. CDR3 size: 16 residues. From germline, CDR1 is SQVTM and CDR2 ANQGSEA. CDR3 loop: CSVEKGRDGSYNEQFF.

Judged by frequency, this clonotype is medium-sized. The CDR3 sequence: CSVPLGSGEAFF. The chain has TRBV29-1 and TRBJ1-1. There are 12 residues in the CDR3. Germline V CDR1 and CDR2: SQVTM, ANQGSEA. Complete variable domain (other parts from reference TRBV29-1 and TRBJ1-1): SAVISQKPSRDICQRGTSLTIQCQVDSQVTMMFWYRQQPGQSLTLIATANQGSEATYESGFVIDKFPISRPNLTFSTLTVSNMSPEDSSIYLCSVPLGSGEAFFGQGTRLTVV.

CDR3 amino acids: CSVDLGILNTEAFF. This chain connects TRBV29-1 to TRBJ1-1. The CDR3 sequence is 14 residues long. Germline V lookup: CDR1 SQVTM, CDR2 ANQGSEA.

The chain uses TRBV18 and TRBJ2-3; the TCRdb D gene call, TRBD2, has no DNA to confirm it. Germline-derived CDR1 and CDR2 are KGHSH and LQKENI. The CDR3 consists of 14 residues. The chain's CDR3 is CATPAGGSTDTQYF.

V usage is TRBV14 and J usage is TRBJ2-7; TCRdb picks TRBD2, but there is no DNA to check that call. CDR3 length: 14 amino acids. Germline V CDR1 and CDR2: SGHDN, FVKESK. This CDR3 is CASSQSGVIYEQYF.

This sequence joins TRBV29-1 and TRBJ1-2. The CDR3 runs 11 residues. CDR1 is SQVTM, CDR2 ANQGSEA, per germline. The CDR3 here is CSVEGVDGYTF.

Frequency places this clonotype as medium-sized. The chain is built from TRBV29-1 and TRBJ2-2; TCRdb lists TRBD1, though no DNA is available to test this call. The CDR3 length is 12 residues. The V gene's germline CDR1 is SQVTM and CDR2 ANQGSEA. The CDR3 reads CSVEGGLGELFF.

Considering frequency, this clonotype is medium-sized. The rearrangement links TRBV29-1 to TRBJ1-2. Germline CDR1 reads SQVTM; CDR2 reads ANQGSEA. The CDR3 covers 11 residues. The CDR3 sequence is CSVAVNYGYTF.

The chain uses TRBV2 and TRBJ2-7; the D call of TRBD1 rests on TCRdb alone, since no DNA is present to check it. Germline lookup yields CDR1 SNHLY and CDR2 FYNNEI. The CDR3 is 16 residues long. The CDR3 spells CASSDPEGQVVYEQYF.

The rearrangement joins TRBV15 to TRBJ2-7; the TCRdb call, TRBD1, lacks DNA for checking. Germline V gives CDR1 LNHNV, CDR2 YYDKDF (reference sequence). The CDR3 loop spans 12 amino acids. The CDR3 spells CATMGGTTGQYF.